The TCR beta chain described here comes from a study of blood T cell repertoires in COVID-19. Study in general: Specimens from acute and convalescent COVID-19 originated in the United States, Italy and Spain. T cells, B-cell-depleted T cells, or PBMCs supplied cDNA or gDNA.

Only in-frame clones appear in the TCRdb table, and some are missing; sequencing was by immunoSEQ multiplex PCR. The sample includes roughly 330,000 clones, about 83% of them seen just once. Germline V lookup: CDR1 SGDLS, CDR2 YYNGEE. J gave up 8 bases and V 0 bases, and 5 bases lay outside the gene matches. The CDR3 runs to 14 residues. Material: peripheral blood. This sequence joins TRBV9 and TRBJ1-2; 9 nucleotides align to TRBD1. The TCR was taken from a woman between 45 and 60 years old with acute or convalescent COVID-19. In DNA form, the CDR3 reads TGTGCCAGCAGCGTAGTGGGACAGGGAGGCGGCTACACCTTC. Amino acid sequence: CASSVVGQGGGYTF. The full variable domain, its missing parts supplied by reference TRBV9 and TRBJ1-2, is DSGVTQTPKHLITATGQRVTLRCSPRSGDLSVYWYQQSLDQGLQFLIQYYNGEERAKGNILERFSAQQFPDLHSELNLSSLELGDSALYFCASSVVGQGGGYTFGSGTRLTVV.